Listed below are T cell receptor beta chains from one sample, sequenced in a study of cytomegalovirus exposure and HLA in healthy donors. Some clones are missing from TCRdb's copy, which holds only in-frame ones; the method was immunoSEQ multiplex PCR. The table lists more than 200,000 clones, over 75% of them singletons. Sample: PBMCs. All receptors come from a male donor in good health and CMV-seronegative. The CDR3 runs from the conserved cysteine through the conserved F or W. Fields, in order: J gene, V gene, CDR3 protein.

TRBJ2-7 | TRBV28 | CASSFVSYEQYF
TRBJ1-2 | TRBV2 | CASVGRGGDYGYTF
TRBJ1-4 | TRBV18 | CASSPATGDYEKLFF
TRBJ1-2 | TRBV9 | CASSVTGGANYGYTF
TRBJ2-3 | TRBV7-8 | CASSLDGLQVEQYF
TRBJ1-5 | TRBV6-5 | CASSPFGGDQPQHF
TRBJ1-4 | TRBV4-1 | CASSQPPGTGRKLFF
TRBJ2-7 | TRBV2 | CASLNGLATHEQYF
TRBJ2-5 | TRBV6-5 | CASSYRLAGRETQYF
TRBJ1-2 | TRBV19 | CASRTGIYGYTF
TRBJ2-5 | TRBV5-6 | CASSPGTVETQYF
TRBJ2-7 | TRBV4-3 | CASSRGRAGDEQYF
TRBJ2-4 | TRBV11-2 | CASTLRGQGLQYF
TRBJ1-2 | TRBV4-1 | CASSQDGGGGYGYTF
TRBJ2-3 | TRBV5-4 | CASSLRRGGRTDTQYF
TRBJ2-1 | TRBV7-9 | CASSTTQGNVFYNEQFF
TRBJ1-6 | TRBV28 | CASRGQGVGSPLHF
TRBJ1-2 | TRBV28 | CAGRGASDINYGYTF
TRBJ2-4 | TRBV15 | CATRWAGGKNIQYF
TRBJ2-3 | TRBV5-5 | CASSPRTASTDTQYF
TRBJ1-5 | TRBV5-8 | CASSLRDGRGNQPQHF
TRBJ1-2 | TRBV6-5 | CASSFRQADYTF
TRBJ1-2 | TRBV7-9 | CASSLGQGENYGYTF
TRBJ1-1 | TRBV19 | CASSLTGGREAFF
TRBJ2-6 | TRBV27 | CASSSRAATGANVLTF
TRBJ1-1 | TRBV5-4 | CASNSRQGEAFF
TRBJ2-1 | TRBV4-3 | CASSQNSINNEQFF
TRBJ2-7 | TRBV7-9 | CASSEEGSLRYEQYF
TRBJ1-2 | TRBV30 | CAWSETVYGYTF
TRBJ1-6 | TRBV19 | CASSIISGTGGSPLHF
TRBJ2-7 | TRBV15 | CATSRAPWTGASYEQYF
TRBJ2-5 | TRBV5-1 | CASSFGTSGEETQYF
TRBJ2-3 | TRBV15 | CATSDPGQFTDTQYF
TRBJ2-1 | TRBV7-8 | CASSLTSEQFF
TRBJ2-7 | TRBV6-6 | CASSPRPIGPYEQYF
TRBJ2-5 | TRBV18 | CASSPRPGTSGSIRETQYF
TRBJ2-7 | TRBV6-1 | CASRGASGTYEQYF
TRBJ2-3 | TRBV5-1 | CASSLGLAGLTDTQYF
TRBJ2-7 | TRBV6-5 | CASSYSSGESSYEQYF
TRBJ2-3 | TRBV2 | CASSYPGQGSGETQYF
TRBJ2-3 | TRBV29-1 | CSVGGGIIRTDTQYF
TRBJ1-1 | TRBV5-4 | CASSSGSPAFF
TRBJ2-7 | TRBV7-9 | CSSSLPEYEQYF
TRBJ2-1 | TRBV9 | CASSVSWRETTDEQFF